This T cell receptor beta chain was recovered during a study of blood T cell repertoires in COVID-19. Study background: The United States, Italy and Spain were the sources of the acute and convalescent COVID-19 samples. The cDNA or gDNA used as material had been derived from T cells, B-cell-depleted T cells, or PBMCs.

The assay was immunoSEQ multiplex PCR, and TCRdb's table has in-frame clones only and misses some. Seen here are tens of thousands of clones, 75% to 85% observed once, and the top ten hold about 30%. The CDR3 sequence is 16 residues long. Germline CDR1 reads SGHRS; CDR2 reads YFSETQ. Trimming stripped 0 bases from V and 1 base from J, with 11 bases between. Sequenced input: peripheral blood. The TCR sequence derives from a human donor in a cohort sampled during active COVID-19. This sequence joins TRBV5-1 and TRBJ1-3, with a possible D match to TRBD1 (6 bases). CDR3 nucleotide sequence: TGCGCCAGCAGCTTGGGGCAGGGGTTGTCTGGAAACACCATATATTTT. The encoded protein is CASSLGQGLSGNTIYF.